One sample yielded the 13 T cell receptor beta chains listed below, sequenced in a study of T cell responses to AZD1222 COVID-19 vaccine. TCRdb's copy holds only in-frame clones and misses some; the assay was immunoSEQ multiplex PCR. The table lists approximately 110,000 clones, 70% to 85% of them singletons, with approximately 6.6% in the top ten. This material consisted of peripheral blood, taken on day 0 of AZD1222 vaccination. These receptors were obtained from an adult in good health.

V and J are TRBV28 and TRBJ1-3; no clear D. The CDR3 sequence is 12 residues long. Looked up from germline, CDR1 is MDHEN and CDR2 is SYDVKM. Trimming left V 3 bases short and J 4 bases short, with 4 bases between. CDR3 coding DNA: TGTGCCAGCAGTTTGGTGGGAAACACCATATATTTT. Translation gives CASSLVGNTIYF. The full variable domain, completed using reference TRBV28 and TRBJ1-3, is DVKVTQSSRYLVKRTGEKVFLECVQDMDHENMFWYRQDPGLGLRLIYFSYDVKMKEKGDIPEGYSVSREKKERFSLILESASTNQTSMYLCASSLVGNTIYFGEGSWLTVV.

The chain employs TRBV21-1 and TRBJ1-6. TRBV21-1 is annotated as a pseudogene. There are 17 residues in the CDR3. The CDR3 protein is CASSKEGRALVDSPLHF. The CDR3, as DNA: TGTGCCAGCAGCAAAGAGGGTAGAGCGCTCGTCGATTCACCCCTCCACTTT.

The chain employs TRBV7-2 and TRBJ2-7; D may correspond to TRBD1 or TRBD2 (6 bases each). This CDR3 is 13 amino acids long. Looked up from germline, CDR1 is SGHTA and CDR2 is FQGNSA. Between the trimmed V and J ends, which lost 8 bases and 2 bases, there was a span of 13 bases. DNA of the CDR3: TGTGCCAGCTCGGGGGCAGGTCCCTACGAGCAGTACTTC. Translated, it gives CASSGAGPYEQYF.

The V call is TRBV9, the J call TRBJ1-3; no definite D call. V lost 4 bases and J 0 bases, leaving 5 bases between the germline ends. The CDR3 contains 13 residues. Germline lookup yields CDR1 SGDLS and CDR2 YYNGEE. The CDR3 DNA is TGTGCCAGCAGCCGGAACTCTGGAAACACCATATATTTT. It yields the protein CASSRNSGNTIYF.

This clone has only a few counts. The rearrangement uses TRBV7-8 and TRBJ2-1; D may be TRBD2 (5 bases). Per germline, CDR1 SGHVS and CDR2 FQNEAQ. V lost 1 base and J 9 bases, leaving 16 bases between the germline ends. CDR3 length: 15 amino acids. The CDR3 reads CASSLVGLASSEQFF. CDR3 DNA sequence: TGTGCCAGCAGCTTAGTAGGGCTAGCCAGCAGTGAGCAGTTCTTC. Together with reference TRBV7-8 and TRBJ2-1, the CDR3 gives the full variable domain: GAGVSQSPRYKVAKRGQDVALRCDPISGHVSLFWYQQALGQGPEFLTYFQNEAQLDKSGLPSDRFFAERPEGSVSTLKIQRTQQEDSAVYLCASSLVGLASSEQFFGPGTRLTVL.

The V and J genes are TRBV7-8 and TRBJ1-3; D unclear. The CDR3 consists of 14 residues. The V and J ends lost 0 bases and 0 bases respectively, with 3 bases between them. Germline V gene lookup returns CDR1 SGHVS and CDR2 FQNEAQ. CDR3 DNA: TGTGCCAGCAGCTTAGCCTACTCTGGAAACACCATATATTTT. It is translated as CASSLAYSGNTIYF.

This clone was found once. The CDR3, as DNA: TGTGCCAGCTCCCGAACCAATAAAGGGAACTATGGCTACACCTTC. Amino acid sequence: CASSRTNKGNYGYTF. The chain is built from TRBV7-9 and TRBJ1-2; D gene uncertain. The CDR3 totals 15 residues. V gave up 8 bases and J gave up 2 bases, with 18 bases separating them. Germline V gene lookup returns CDR1 SEHNR and CDR2 FQNEAQ (reference sequence).

The rearrangement joins TRBV7-2 to TRBJ2-7; no reliable D call. This CDR3 is 13 amino acids long. CDR1 SGHTA and CDR2 FQGNSA come from the germline V gene. The V gene lost 4 bases and the J gene lost 1 base, with 8 bases spanning the gap. The CDR3 protein is CASSSYPSYEQYF. DNA for the CDR3: TGTGCCAGCAGCTCATACCCTTCCTACGAGCAGTACTTC.

The chain combines TRBV3-1 (or the pseudogene TRBV3-2) with TRBJ1-5, with TRBD1 as a possible D gene (5 bases). Germline assignment: CDR1 LGHDT and CDR2 YNNKEL (reference sequence). This CDR3 region has 14 residues. V lost 4 bases to trimming and J lost 5 bases, with 12 bases between them. CDR3 in DNA: TGTGCCAGCAGCCGACAGTTCTCAGATCAGCCCCAGCATTTT. It specifies CASSRQFSDQPQHF.

The genes are TRBV19 and TRBJ2-7; D perhaps matches TRBD2 (6 bases). V was cut by 7 bases and J by 6 bases, with 19 bases left in between. The CDR3 runs 14 residues. Germline CDR1 and CDR2: LNHDA and SQIVND (reference sequence). The CDR3 DNA is TGTGCCAGTATGGGGGACTCGAGCCCAAGCGAGCAGTACTTC. Its translation is CASMGDSSPSEQYF.

This clone was seen a single time. V is TRBV27 and J is TRBJ2-7; D might be TRBD1 (5 bases). Germline loops: CDR1 MNHEY, CDR2 SMNVEV (reference sequence). The CDR3 is 13 residues long. The V and J ends lost 6 bases and 6 bases respectively, with 15 bases between them. The CDR3 coding sequence is TGTGCCAGCAGAAGGCAGGGATTTGGCGAGCAGTACTTC. Its translation is CASRRQGFGEQYF.

This chain uses TRBV6-5 with TRBJ2-2, with TRBD1 matching 7 bases. CDR3 size: 15 residues. Looked up from germline, CDR1 is MNHEY and CDR2 is SVGAGI. With V trimmed by 4 bases and J by 4 bases, 6 bases remained unmatched. CDR3 sequence (DNA): TGTGCCAGCAGTTTACAGGGGTTCAGCACCGGGGAGCTGTTTTTT. Its translation: CASSLQGFSTGELFF.

This clone came up once. The V gene is TRBV18, the J gene TRBJ2-3; the D is unclear. Germline-derived CDR1 and CDR2 are KGHSH and LQKENI. V was clipped by 3 bases and J by 4 bases, with 14 bases between them. This CDR3 has 15 amino acids. The CDR3 spells CASSPGSTLPDTQYF. The CDR3 nucleotides read TGTGCCAGCTCACCGGGCTCTACCCTCCCAGATACGCAGTATTTT.